Listed below are T cell receptor beta chains from one sample, sequenced in a study of shared clonotypes between healthy human individuals. This table comes from immunoSEQ multiplex PCR, and its TCRdb copy is limited to in-frame clones, with some not included. Among 1.6 million or so clones, 97% to 99% were seen once, and the ten largest hold approximately 0.4%. The material sequenced was naive CD4+ T cells sorted from blood. Receptors were obtained from a young man in good health. CDR3s include the opening cysteine and the closing phenylalanine or tryptophan. Fields, in order: J gene, V gene, D gene, CDR3 protein, CDR3 DNA. D genes are given only for firm matches.

J gene: TRBJ1-4
V gene: TRBV18
D gene: -
CDR3 protein: CASSPPGRAGEKLFF
CDR3 DNA: TGTGCCAGCTCACCACCTGGACGGGCCGGTGAAAAACTGTTTTTT

J gene: TRBJ2-1
V gene: TRBV15
D gene: -
CDR3 protein: CATSLGPPTYNEQFF
CDR3 DNA: TGTGCCACCAGTCTGGGCCCACCTACCTACAATGAGCAGTTCTTC

J gene: TRBJ2-2
V gene: TRBV11-2
D gene: TRBD1
CDR3 protein: CASSFRGTGFPRELFF
CDR3 DNA: TGTGCCAGCAGCTTCCGGGGGACAGGGTTCCCTCGGGAGCTGTTTTTT

J gene: TRBJ2-7
V gene: TRBV27
D gene: TRBD2
CDR3 protein: CASSFRLAGGLEQYF
CDR3 DNA: TGTGCCAGCAGTTTCAGACTAGCGGGAGGGCTGGAGCAGTACTTC

J gene: TRBJ1-1
V gene: TRBV6-1
D gene: -
CDR3 protein: CASSERRRGRTEAFF
CDR3 DNA: TGTGCCAGCAGTGAACGGCGGAGGGGACGAACTGAAGCTTTCTTT

J gene: TRBJ2-7
V gene: TRBV28
D gene: TRBD1
CDR3 protein: CASRGQGWYEQYF
CDR3 DNA: TGTGCCAGCAGGGGACAGGGATGGTACGAGCAGTACTTC

J gene: TRBJ2-7
V gene: TRBV11-3
D gene: -
CDR3 protein: CASSRDSPYEQYF
CDR3 DNA: TGTGCCAGCAGCCGGGACTCCCCATACGAGCAGTACTTC

J gene: TRBJ2-7
V gene: TRBV28
D gene: -
CDR3 protein: CASSTAGFSYEQYF
CDR3 DNA: TGTGCCAGCAGTACTGCGGGCTTCTCCTACGAGCAGTACTTC

J gene: TRBJ2-7
V gene: TRBV28
D gene: -
CDR3 protein: CASSLLPFGEQYF
CDR3 DNA: TGTGCCAGCAGTTTACTCCCCTTTGGAGAGCAGTACTTC

J gene: TRBJ1-2
V gene: TRBV9
D gene: -
CDR3 protein: CASSVARGLNYGYTF
CDR3 DNA: TGTGCCAGCAGCGTAGCTCGTGGCCTGAACTATGGCTACACCTTC

J gene: TRBJ2-1
V gene: TRBV5-1
D gene: TRBD2
CDR3 protein: CASSIGLAGSHEQFF
CDR3 DNA: TGCGCCAGCAGCATAGGACTAGCGGGGAGCCATGAGCAGTTCTTC

J gene: TRBJ2-1
V gene: TRBV7-2
D gene: TRBD2
CDR3 protein: CASSAQKRTSGRGLFF
CDR3 DNA: TGTGCCAGCAGCGCTCAAAAGAGGACTAGCGGGAGGGGGCTGTTCTTC

J gene: TRBJ2-1
V gene: TRBV7-9
D gene: -
CDR3 protein: CAIVGNEQFF
CDR3 DNA: TGTGCCATCGTGGGGAATGAGCAGTTCTTC

J gene: TRBJ2-1
V gene: TRBV6-4
D gene: -
CDR3 protein: CASSSLLGNEQFF
CDR3 DNA: TGTGCCAGCAGTAGCCTTCTTGGGAATGAGCAGTTCTTC

J gene: TRBJ2-1
V gene: TRBV5-1
D gene: -
CDR3 protein: CASSPGLRTYNEQFF
CDR3 DNA: TGCGCCAGCAGCCCGGGACTCAGGACGTACAATGAGCAGTTCTTC

J gene: TRBJ2-2
V gene: TRBV7-9
D gene: -
CDR3 protein: CASSDLGIATGELFF
CDR3 DNA: TGTGCCAGCAGCGACTTAGGAATAGCCACCGGGGAGCTGTTTTTT

J gene: TRBJ1-2
V gene: TRBV7-9
D gene: -
CDR3 protein: CASSPSGGNYGYTF
CDR3 DNA: TGTGCCAGCAGCCCATCCGGGGGGAACTATGGCTACACCTTC

J gene: TRBJ2-3
V gene: TRBV5-4
D gene: -
CDR3 protein: CASSGKRGMTDTQYF
CDR3 DNA: TGTGCCAGCAGCGGGAAGCGAGGGATGACAGATACGCAGTATTTT

J gene: TRBJ1-1
V gene: TRBV19
D gene: TRBD1
CDR3 protein: CASSLDRAGDTEAFF
CDR3 DNA: TGTGCCAGTAGTTTGGACAGGGCGGGTGACACTGAAGCTTTCTTT

J gene: TRBJ2-5
V gene: TRBV6-5
D gene: TRBD2
CDR3 protein: CASSRWLAGETQYF
CDR3 DNA: TGTGCCAGCAGTAGGTGGCTAGCGGGGGAGACCCAGTACTTC